One sample yielded the 18 T cell receptor beta chains listed below, sequenced in a study of shared clonotypes between healthy human individuals. The naive CD8 population came from CD45RO-negative cells selected for CCR7, without terminally differentiated effector memory CD45RA+ cells. The data were produced by immunoSEQ multiplex PCR, yet TCRdb's version contains in-frame clones alone and is incomplete. Seen here are about 2.1 million clones, just over 90% observed once, and the top ten hold over 1.5%. Sequenced material: naive CD8+ T cells from PBMCs. The source is a man younger than 35 in good health. Some clones in this sample may be carry-over from other donors' samples.

The chain combines TRBV7-9 with TRBJ2-5; no clear D gene. Between the trimmed V and J ends, which lost 1 base and 5 bases, there was a span of 14 bases. There are 15 residues in the CDR3. The germline CDR1 and CDR2 sequences are SEHNR and FQNEAQ (reference sequence). The CDR3 region has the DNA TGTGCCAGCAGCTTAGTGGCAGGCCTGGGGGAGACCCAGTACTTC. This codes for CASSLVAGLGETQYF.

The V call is TRBV7-6, the J call TRBJ2-7; D is undetermined. The CDR3 contains 13 residues. Germline-derived CDR1 and CDR2 are SGHVS and FNYEAQ. With 5 bases removed from V and 4 bases from J, the gap between germline ends came to 12 bases. The CDR3 sequence: CASSPGGEYEQYF. The CDR3 DNA reads as TGTGCCAGCAGCCCGGGCGGAGAGTACGAGCAGTACTTC. Full variable domain (rest looked up from reference TRBV7-6 and TRBJ2-7): GAGVSQSPRYKVTKRGQDVALRCDPISGHVSLYWYRQALGQGPEFLTYFNYEAQQDKSGLPNDRFSAERPEGSISTLTIQRTEQRDSAMYRCASSPGGEYEQYFGPGTRLTVT.

The chain combines TRBV28 with TRBJ2-1, with a tentative D call TRBD1 (6 bases). CDR3 length: 15 residues. V was cut by 2 bases and J by 3 bases, with 11 bases left in between. Germline V gene data show CDR1 as MDHEN and CDR2 as SYDVKM. The CDR3 bases are TGTGCCAGCAGTTTAATAAGGGGGTTCTACAATGAGCAGTTCTTC. Translation: CASSLIRGFYNEQFF.

The chain uses TRBV7-9 and TRBJ2-1; TRBD2 aligns across 9 bases. The CDR3 contains 14 residues. Germline trimming cut 4 bases from V and 9 bases from J; bases unmatched to any gene: 7. Germline V CDR1 and CDR2: SEHNR, FQNEAQ (reference sequence). In DNA form, the CDR3 reads TGTGCCAGCAGCTCCACCCGGACTAGCGTTGAGCAGTTCTTC. It encodes CASSSTRTSVEQFF.

The V and J genes are TRBV4-3 and TRBJ2-7; possibly TRBD1 or TRBD2 for D (5 bases each). In germline, CDR1 is LGHNA, CDR2 YSLEER. Trimming stripped 4 bases from V and 2 bases from J, with 12 bases between. CDR3 size: 14 residues. CDR3 bases: TGCGCCAGCAGCCCATGGGACGGTCCCTACGAGCAGTACTTC. The encoded protein is CASSPWDGPYEQYF.

The chain carries TRBV28 and TRBJ2-7; 10 positions match TRBD2. V was clipped by 11 bases and J by 6 bases; unmatched bases: 13. The germline CDR1 and CDR2 sequences are MDHEN and SYDVKM. This CDR3 contains 14 residues. CDR3 DNA sequence: TGTGCCGGAAGCTGGACTAGCGGAGGGGGCGAGCAGTACTTC. It is translated as CAGSWTSGGGEQYF.

This clone has only a few counts. The rearrangement links TRBV6-5 to TRBJ1-1; no clear D. The CDR3 totals 11 residues. Germline CDR1 and CDR2: MNHEY and SVGAGI. Trimming shortened V by 3 bases and J by 7 bases, and 6 bases separated the two germline ends. The CDR3 sequence: CASSYLGEAFF. In nucleotides, the CDR3 is TGTGCCAGCAGTTATTTGGGTGAAGCTTTCTTT.

The V call is TRBV27, the J call TRBJ1-3; 7 bases match TRBD1. The CDR3 has 17 residues. From germline, CDR1 is MNHEY and CDR2 SMNVEV (reference sequence). V lost 5 bases, J lost 2 bases, and 12 bases stayed unmatched. The CDR3 nucleotides read TGTGCCAGCAGTCCCAGCCAGGGGGATCTCCCTGGAAACACCATATATTTT. Its protein is CASSPSQGDLPGNTIYF.

The rearrangement uses TRBV11-2 and TRBJ2-2, with D maybe TRBD1 (5 bases). Trimming pared 2 bases from V and 3 bases from J, leaving 16 bases between. The CDR3 is made up of 17 amino acids. Germline CDR1 reads SGHAT; CDR2 reads FQNNGV. CDR3 region: CASSLNTVRAYTGELFF. The CDR3 nucleotides are TGTGCCAGCAGCTTAAATACGGTCAGGGCATACACCGGGGAGCTGTTTTTT.

The chain joins TRBV4-2 to TRBJ2-1, with 8 bases aligning to TRBD2. CDR1 is LGHNA and CDR2 is YNFKEQ in the germline V gene. The ends lost 5 bases at V and 6 bases at J; junction bases unmatched: 6. This CDR3 is built from 14 residues. The CDR3 is CASSSGRGGNEQFF. CDR3 DNA: TGTGCCAGCAGCTCGGGACGGGGGGGCAATGAGCAGTTCTTC.

A note on this clone: The sample holds other DNA sequences that translate to the same CDR3. This CDR3 is CASSVTGSSYEQYF. The CDR3 coding sequence is TGTGCCAGCAGCGTTACAGGGAGCTCCTACGAGCAGTACTTC. The rearrangement joins TRBV9 to TRBJ2-7; D possibly corresponds to TRBD1 (6 bases). Germline loops: CDR1 SGDLS, CDR2 YYNGEE. CDR3 length: 14 amino acids. V gave up 2 bases and J gave up 0 bases, with 9 bases separating them.

J is TRBJ2-1 and V is TRBV14, with 7 bases aligning to TRBD2. After removal of 6 bases from V and 9 bases from J, the junction contained 17 bases not matched to a gene. CDR3 length: 16 amino acids. Germline V gene lookup returns CDR1 SGHDN and CDR2 FVKESK. CDR3 sequence (DNA): TGTGCCAGCAGGCGGGGGTCGGACACTGGATTCATTGAGCAGTTCTTC. Protein sequence: CASRRGSDTGFIEQFF.

This clone occurred once. V usage is TRBV27 and J usage is TRBJ1-3, with 9 bases aligning to TRBD1. CDR3 length: 16 residues. The germline V gene encodes CDR1 MNHEY and CDR2 SMNVEV (reference sequence). V lost 4 bases to trimming and J lost 8 bases; unmatched junction nucleotides: 12. The CDR3 sequence is CASSSIRDRVGDTIYF. The CDR3 nucleotides are TGTGCCAGCAGTTCTATAAGGGACAGGGTCGGTGACACCATATATTTT.

This sequence joins TRBV5-6 and TRBJ2-2; D is unresolved. The CDR3 has 17 residues. In germline, CDR1 is SGHDT, CDR2 YYEEEE. The V end was cut by 2 bases, the J end by 1 base, with 15 bases between. Here the CDR3 DNA reads TGTGCCAGCAGCTTTCGGGCAGAACCCGTGAACACCGGGGAGCTGTTTTTT. Its protein is CASSFRAEPVNTGELFF.

The gene calls are TRBV10-3 and TRBJ2-5, with a possible D match to TRBD1 (5 bases). The J call may be mistaken, given a closer DNA end match to TRBJ2-7. In germline, CDR1 is ENHRY, CDR2 SYGVKD. The CDR3 totals 12 residues. The CDR3 coding sequence is TGTGCCATCAGCTTCACAGGCTACGAGCAGTACTTC. The encoded protein is CAISFTGYEQYF.

This clone was counted a single time. This chain joins TRBV28 and TRBJ2-7; D might be TRBD1 or TRBD2, each matching 5 bases. CDR3 length: 16 amino acids. From germline, CDR1 is MDHEN and CDR2 SYDVKM. Trimming left V 6 bases short and J 3 bases short, with 21 bases between. As DNA, the CDR3 is TGTGCCAGCAGCCCTACCTCGCCGGGACGAAACTACGAGCAGTACTTC. This gives the protein CASSPTSPGRNYEQYF. Using reference TRBV28 and TRBJ2-7 for the parts outside the CDR3, the full variable domain is DVKVTQSSRYLVKRTGEKVFLECVQDMDHENMFWYRQDPGLGLRLIYFSYDVKMKEKGDIPEGYSVSREKKERFSLILESASTNQTSMYLCASSPTSPGRNYEQYFGPGTRLTVT.

The chain uses TRBV7-9 and TRBJ2-1, with TRBD2 matching 14 bases. With 5 bases clipped from V and 4 bases from J, the junction kept 10 bases outside the gene matches. The germline CDR1 and CDR2 sequences are SEHNR and FQNEAQ (reference sequence). The CDR3 has 18 amino acids. CDR3 amino acids: CASSPGTSGGGRYNEQFF. The CDR3, as DNA: TGTGCCAGCAGCCCTGGGACTAGCGGGGGCGGCCGGTACAATGAGCAGTTCTTC.

The chain uses TRBV11-2 and TRBJ2-7, with D hard to call. V was clipped by 2 bases and J by 6 bases, with 17 bases between them. Germline V CDR1 and CDR2: SGHAT, FQNNGV. This CDR3 is built from 15 residues. This chain's CDR3 is CASSLTGHSLREQYF. DNA of the CDR3: TGTGCCAGCAGCTTAACCGGGCACTCCCTTCGCGAGCAGTACTTC. Complete variable domain (other parts from reference TRBV11-2 and TRBJ2-7): EAGVAQSPRYKIIEKRQSVAFWCNPISGHATLYWYQQILGQGPKLLIQFQNNGVVDDSQLPKDRFSAERLKGVDSTLKIQPAKLEDSAVYLCASSLTGHSLREQYFGPGTRLTVT.